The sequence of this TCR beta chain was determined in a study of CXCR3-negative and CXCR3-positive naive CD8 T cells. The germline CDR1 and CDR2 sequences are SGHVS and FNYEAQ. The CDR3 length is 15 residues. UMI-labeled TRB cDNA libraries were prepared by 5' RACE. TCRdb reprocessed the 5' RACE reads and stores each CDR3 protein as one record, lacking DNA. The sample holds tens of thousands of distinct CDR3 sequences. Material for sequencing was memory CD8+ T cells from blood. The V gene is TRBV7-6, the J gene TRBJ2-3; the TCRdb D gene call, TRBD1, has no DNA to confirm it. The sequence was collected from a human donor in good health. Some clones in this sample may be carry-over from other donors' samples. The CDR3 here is CASSPGVQRTDTQYF.